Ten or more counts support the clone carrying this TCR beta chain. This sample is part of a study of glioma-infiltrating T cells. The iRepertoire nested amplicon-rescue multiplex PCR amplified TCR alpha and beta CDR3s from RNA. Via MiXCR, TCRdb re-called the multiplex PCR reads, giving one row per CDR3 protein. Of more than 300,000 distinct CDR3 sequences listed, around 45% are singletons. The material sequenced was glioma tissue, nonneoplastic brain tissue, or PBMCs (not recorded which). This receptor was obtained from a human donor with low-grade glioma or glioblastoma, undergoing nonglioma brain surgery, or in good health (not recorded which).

The CDR3 DNA reads TGTGCCAGCAGTTTAGGGCAGTCGGGGGATTGGTCCCAGCATTTT. Translating gives CASSLGQSGDWSQHF. This chain uses TRBV28 with TRBJ1-5; D perhaps matches TRBD1 (5 bases). V dropped 2 bases and J dropped 11 bases, with 19 bases sitting between them. The CDR3 contains 15 residues. CDR1 and CDR2 (germline): MDHEN, SYDVKM.